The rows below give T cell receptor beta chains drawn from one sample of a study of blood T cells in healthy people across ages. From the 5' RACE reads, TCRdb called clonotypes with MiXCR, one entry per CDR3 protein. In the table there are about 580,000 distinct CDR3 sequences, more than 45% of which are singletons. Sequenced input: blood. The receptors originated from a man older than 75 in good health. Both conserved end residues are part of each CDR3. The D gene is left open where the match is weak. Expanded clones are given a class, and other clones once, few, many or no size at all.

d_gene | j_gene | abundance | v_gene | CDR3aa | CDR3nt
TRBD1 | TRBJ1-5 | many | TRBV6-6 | CASSRDREQPQHF | TGTGCCAGCAGCAGGGACAGGGAACAGCCCCAGCATTTT
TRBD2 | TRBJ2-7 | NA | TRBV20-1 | CSARDPSGLAGGLTTYEQYF | TGCAGTGCTAGAGATCCCTCCGGACTAGCGGGAGGCCTCACCACCTACGAGCAGTACTTC
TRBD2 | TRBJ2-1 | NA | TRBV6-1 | CASSIGGLARNEQFF | TGTGCCAGCAGTATTGGGGGACTAGCGCGGAATGAGCAGTTCTTC
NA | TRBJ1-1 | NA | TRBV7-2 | CATKAGLDTEAFF | TGTGCCACCAAGGCAGGGTTGGACACTGAAGCTTTCTTT
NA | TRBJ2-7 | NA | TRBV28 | CASSLRQAFYEQYF | TGTGCCAGCAGTTTAAGGCAGGCCTTCTACGAGCAGTACTTC
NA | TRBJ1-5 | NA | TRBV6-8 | CASSYSMCPGAGGHGNQPQHF | TGTGCCAGCAGTTACTCGATGTGTCCTGGGGCAGGCGGTCATGGCAATCAGCCCCAGCATTTT
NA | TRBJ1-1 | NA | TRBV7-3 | CASSLQGRRTEAFF | TGTGCCAGCAGCTTACAGGGAAGGAGGACTGAAGCTTTCTTT
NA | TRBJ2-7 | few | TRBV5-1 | CASSVSQNYEQYF | TGCGCCAGCAGCGTGAGTCAAAACTACGAGCAGTACTTC
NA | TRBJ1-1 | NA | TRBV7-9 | CASSLGVGEAFF | TGTGCCAGCAGCTTAGGGGTCGGTGAAGCTTTCTTT
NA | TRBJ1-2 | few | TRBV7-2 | CASSFDSLYGYTF | TGTGCCAGCAGCTTCGACAGCCTCTATGGCTACACCTTC
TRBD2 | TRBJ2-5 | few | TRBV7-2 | CASSLWTSGSQETQYF | TGTGCCAGCAGCCTATGGACTAGCGGATCCCAAGAGACCCAGTACTTC